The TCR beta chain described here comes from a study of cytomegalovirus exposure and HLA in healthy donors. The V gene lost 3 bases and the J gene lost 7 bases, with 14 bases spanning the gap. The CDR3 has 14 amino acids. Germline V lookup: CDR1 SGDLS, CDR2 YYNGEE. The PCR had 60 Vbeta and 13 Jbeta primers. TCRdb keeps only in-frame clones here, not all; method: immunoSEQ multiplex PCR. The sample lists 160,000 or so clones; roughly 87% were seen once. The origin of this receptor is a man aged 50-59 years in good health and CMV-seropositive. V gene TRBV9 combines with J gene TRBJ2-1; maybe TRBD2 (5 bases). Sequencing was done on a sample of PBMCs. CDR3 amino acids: CASSGPETRNEQFF. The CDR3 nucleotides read TGTGCCAGCAGCGGACCTGAAACTAGGAATGAGCAGTTCTTC.